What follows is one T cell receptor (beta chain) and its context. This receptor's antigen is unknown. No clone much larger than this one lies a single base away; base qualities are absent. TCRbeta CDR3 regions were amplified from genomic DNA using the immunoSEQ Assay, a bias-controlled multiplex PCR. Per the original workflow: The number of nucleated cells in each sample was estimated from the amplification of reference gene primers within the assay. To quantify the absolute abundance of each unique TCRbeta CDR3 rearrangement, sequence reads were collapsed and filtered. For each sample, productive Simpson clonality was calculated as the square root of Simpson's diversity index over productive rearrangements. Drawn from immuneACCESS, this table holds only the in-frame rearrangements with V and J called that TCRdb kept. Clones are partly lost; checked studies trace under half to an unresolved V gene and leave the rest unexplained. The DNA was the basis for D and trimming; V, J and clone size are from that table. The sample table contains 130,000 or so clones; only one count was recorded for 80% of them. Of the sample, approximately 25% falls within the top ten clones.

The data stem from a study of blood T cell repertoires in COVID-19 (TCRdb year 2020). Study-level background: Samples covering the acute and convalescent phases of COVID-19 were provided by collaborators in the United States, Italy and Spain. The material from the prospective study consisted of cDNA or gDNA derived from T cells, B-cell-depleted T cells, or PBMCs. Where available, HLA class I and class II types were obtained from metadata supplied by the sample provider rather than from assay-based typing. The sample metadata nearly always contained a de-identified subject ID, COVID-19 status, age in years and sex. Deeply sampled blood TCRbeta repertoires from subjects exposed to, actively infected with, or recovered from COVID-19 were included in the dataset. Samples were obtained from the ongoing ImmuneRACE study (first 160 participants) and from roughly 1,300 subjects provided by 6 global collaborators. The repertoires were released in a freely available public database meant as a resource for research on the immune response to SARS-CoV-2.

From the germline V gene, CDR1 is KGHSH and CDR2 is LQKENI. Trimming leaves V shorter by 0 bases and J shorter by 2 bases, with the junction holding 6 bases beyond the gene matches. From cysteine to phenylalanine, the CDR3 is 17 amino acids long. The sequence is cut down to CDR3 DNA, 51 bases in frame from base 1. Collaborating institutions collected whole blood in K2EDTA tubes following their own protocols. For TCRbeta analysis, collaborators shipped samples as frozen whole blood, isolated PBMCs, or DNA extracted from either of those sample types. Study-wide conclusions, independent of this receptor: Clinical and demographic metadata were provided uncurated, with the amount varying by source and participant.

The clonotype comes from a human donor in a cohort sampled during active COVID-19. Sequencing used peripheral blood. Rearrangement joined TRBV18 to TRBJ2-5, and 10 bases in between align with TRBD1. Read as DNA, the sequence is TGTGCCAGCTCACCACCCTTTCCGGGACAGGGGCAAGAGACCCAGTACTTC. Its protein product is CASSPPFPGQGQETQYF.